This TCR beta chain was sequenced in a study of T-cell memory formation after mild COVID-19 (dated by TCRdb to the early 2020s). Regarding the complete study: TCR sequence clusters from the two donors were largely donor specific. In a couple of donors, T-cell clones that expanded and contracted after mild COVID-19 were followed by sequencing TCRalpha and TCRbeta repertoires longitudinally. The cohort comprised two young, previously healthy adult volunteers, one female and one male. The full study reports these points: Only a couple of mild cases were covered in the study, and larger cohorts including severe cases with pre-infection samples were considered necessary. Some responding clones were detected in pre-infection memory, which suggested that pre-existing cross-reactive memory T cells had joined the SARS-CoV-2 response. From day 15 to 85, contracting clones showed balanced CD4/CD8 phenotypes, whereas a second wave of clones that expanded from day 15 to 37 leaned towards CD4+. SARS-CoV-2 specificity was not confirmed for the second-wave clones peaking on day 37. Contracting CD4+ clones appeared mostly in the CM and EM memory subsets, whereas CD8+ clones were enriched in EMRA.

A few counts support this clonotype. The clone's antigen remains unknown. The sample holds no much larger clone one base away, and base qualities are not on file. TCRdb records Illumina NovaSeq 6000 as the sequencer. TCRalpha and TCRbeta cDNA libraries were constructed by 5'RACE with constant-segment primers, with sample barcodes and unique molecular identifiers being introduced. Trizol reagent was used to extract RNA from every sample. Library amplification was performed in two PCR steps, and a second sample barcode and Illumina TruSeq adapters were introduced in the second step. Libraries were sequenced on an Illumina NovaSeq with 2 x 150 bp paired-end reads. In the paper's pipeline: Reads were demultiplexed and collapsed into UMI-guided consensus sequences with migec v1.2.7. Using mixcr v2.1.11, UMI consensuses were aligned to TRA and TRB V and J templates and then assembled into clonotypes. Expanded or contracted clonotypes were those called significant by both edgeR and NoisET, with noise models trained on biological replicates. For edgeR calls, a false discovery rate-adjusted p below 0.01 and a log2 fold-change threshold of 1 were applied. As an exploratory analysis of dynamics, max-normalized trajectories of the 1000 most abundant clonotypes were examined with PCA combined with hierarchical clustering. Separately sequenced CD4+ and CD8+ repertoires were used to assign the CD4 or CD8 phenotype of responding clones. TCRdb passed the public sequencing reads through fastp at Q25 and MiXCR, retaining productive beta sequences. For every CDR3 protein sequence, its rows merge into one entry that carries the most common genes and DNA. The V and J calls and clone size are TCRdb's, not the authors'. The sample table holds about 290,000 distinct CDR3 sequences, of which more than 15% were seen once. The ten largest clonotypes hold 22% of the sample.

Ficoll-Paque density gradient centrifugation was used to isolate PBMCs. V loses 1 base, J loses 8 bases, and the germline ends lie 17 bases apart. Reading the germline V gene gives CDR1 LGHNA and CDR2 YSLEER. Measured from the cysteine to the phenylalanine, the CDR3 is 16 residues long. Just the 48-base CDR3 DNA is kept, in frame starting at base 1. The origin of this receptor is a man aged 18 to 30 who had mild COVID-19 (a few samples of this study predate the infection). The sample titles of this study are shuffled in the database, so cell type and time point are left out; the donor was told from shared clones. The sequenced sample consisted of PBMCs or a T cell subset sorted from them (not recorded which). The V and J segments used are TRBV4-3 and TRBJ1-4, with no D gene named confidently. The sequence in DNA is TGCGCCAGCAGCCAAGCCCCCGCCGCCCTGTTAGAAAAACTGTTTTTT. This sequence encodes CASSQAPAALLEKLFF.